This T cell receptor beta chain was observed in a study of blood T cells in healthy people across ages. This CDR3 is built from 15 residues. V was trimmed by 2 bases and J by 2 bases, leaving 12 bases between them. Per germline, CDR1 SGDLS and CDR2 YYNGEE. The second PCR ran roughly 7 to 12 cycles with a sample-barcoded 5' primer and J-beta primers. Every single cDNA molecule received a tag from a template-switch adaptor with 12 random nucleotides. TCRdb called the 5' RACE reads again in MiXCR, with one record for every CDR3 protein. The sample lists hundreds of thousands of distinct CDR3 sequences; approximately 48% were seen once. This clonotype was counted only a few times. Its antigen is not known. Study-level findings and limits: Diversity estimated from one million T cells was considered an underestimate.

The source of this sequence is a man between 60 and 75 years old in good health. The V and J genes are TRBV9 and TRBJ2-3, with a tentative D call TRBD1 (5 bases). The specimen was blood. The CDR3 DNA reads as TGTGCCAGCAGCGTCATGGACACGACCACAGATACGCAGTATTTT. Protein product: CASSVMDTTTDTQYF.